This T cell receptor (beta chain) was documented in a study of blood T cell repertoires in COVID-19. The overall study: T cells, B-cell-depleted T cells, or PBMCs supplied cDNA or gDNA.

Remarks on this clone: The same CDR3 arises from other DNA sequences in this sample as well.

Some clones are missing from TCRdb's copy, which holds only in-frame ones; the method was immunoSEQ multiplex PCR. The sample contains a few hundred thousand clones, 70% to 90% of which appear only once. Participants came from 24 US areas, aged roughly 18 to 95 years. Deletions cut 1 base from V and 0 bases from J, with 10 bases between. This CDR3 has 16 amino acids. CDR1 and CDR2 from the germline V gene are LGHNA and YNFKEQ. This sequence originates from a woman under 30 who had recovered from COVID-19. The specimen was PBMCs or T cells enriched from blood (not recorded which). The chain combines TRBV4-2 with TRBJ2-1; D gene ambiguous. The CDR3 DNA reads TGTGCCAGCAGCCAAGTCCCGGGTAGCTCCTACAATGAGCAGTTCTTC. Its translation: CASSQVPGSSYNEQFF.